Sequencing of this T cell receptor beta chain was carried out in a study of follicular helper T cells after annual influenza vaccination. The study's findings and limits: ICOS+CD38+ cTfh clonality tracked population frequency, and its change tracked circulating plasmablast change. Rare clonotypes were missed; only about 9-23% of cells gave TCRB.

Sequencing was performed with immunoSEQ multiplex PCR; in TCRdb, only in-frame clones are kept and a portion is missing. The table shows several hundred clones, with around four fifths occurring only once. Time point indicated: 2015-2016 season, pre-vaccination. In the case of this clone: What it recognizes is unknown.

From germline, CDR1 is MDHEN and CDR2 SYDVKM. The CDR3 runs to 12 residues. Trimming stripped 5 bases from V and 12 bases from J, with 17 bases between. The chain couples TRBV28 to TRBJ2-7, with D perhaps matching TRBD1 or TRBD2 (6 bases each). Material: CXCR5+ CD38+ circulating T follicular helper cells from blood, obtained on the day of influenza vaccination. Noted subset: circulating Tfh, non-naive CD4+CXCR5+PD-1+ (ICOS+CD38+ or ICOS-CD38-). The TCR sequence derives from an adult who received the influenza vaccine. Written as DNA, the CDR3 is TGTGCCAGCAGTCAACAGGGACTCCCCACGTACTTC. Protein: CASSQQGLPTYF.